This note documents a single TCR beta chain sequence. These data originate in a study of blood T cell repertoires in COVID-19. Overall study context: T cells, B-cell-depleted T cells, or PBMCs supplied cDNA or gDNA.

V was clipped by 2 bases and J by 8 bases, with 9 bases between them. Germline CDR1 reads SEHNR; CDR2 reads FQNEAQ (reference sequence). The CDR3 has 12 residues. Profiling relied on immunoSEQ multiplex PCR, and the TCRdb table lists in-frame clones only, not all of them. The sample has 310,000 or so clones, around 86% seen once. Sample: peripheral blood. This clonotype was sampled from a man aged 45 to 65 with active or convalescent COVID-19. The J gene is TRBJ1-1, the V gene TRBV7-9, with a possible D match to TRBD1 (6 bases). CDR3 loop: CASSLSGQEAFF. In DNA form, the CDR3 reads TGTGCCAGCAGCTTAAGCGGACAGGAAGCTTTCTTT. Using reference TRBV7-9 and TRBJ1-1 for the parts outside the CDR3, the full variable domain is DTGVSQNPRHKITKRGQNVTFRCDPISEHNRLYWYRQTLGQGPEFLTYFQNEAQLEKSRLLSDRFSAERPKGSFSTLEIQRTEQGDSAMYLCASSLSGQEAFFGQGTRLTVV.